Below, 14 T cell receptor beta chains from the same sample are listed, as sequenced in a study of T cells after posttransplantation cyclophosphamide. The repertoire was sequenced with immunoSEQ multiplex PCR; TCRdb's copy has only in-frame clones and lacks some. The sample shows approximately 8,400 clones, none of them appearing just once. A marrow graft followed busulfan-fludarabine conditioning, with cyclophosphamide on days +3 and +4. The material was PBMCs, obtained approximately 96 days after allogeneic stem cell transplant with posttransplant cyclophosphamide. Receptors originate from a female patient between 55 and 75 years old who received an allogeneic stem cell transplant from an unrelated donor, was CMV-positive, and had acute GVHD only. The T cells may come from the graft donor.

This clone was counted at least ten times. V and J are TRBV9 and TRBJ2-2; the D gene is possibly TRBD2 (7 bases). Germline CDR1 and CDR2: SGDLS and YYNGEE. The CDR3 is made up of 16 amino acids. Deletions cut 0 bases from V and 6 bases from J, with 15 bases between. As DNA, the CDR3 is TGTGCCAGCAGCGTAGGGGGGGGGCCGGTCGCCGGGGAGCTGTTTTTT. Residues: CASSVGGGPVAGELFF. Using reference TRBV9 and TRBJ2-2 for the parts outside the CDR3, the full variable domain is DSGVTQTPKHLITATGQRVTLRCSPRSGDLSVYWYQQSLDQGLQFLIQYYNGEERAKGNILERFSAQQFPDLHSELNLSSLELGDSALYFCASSVGGGPVAGELFFGEGSRLTVL.

Many counts were recorded for this clone. V and J are TRBV7-3 and TRBJ2-1; a weak D match, TRBD1 (7 bases). This CDR3 region has 17 residues. Per the germline V gene, CDR1 is SGHTA and CDR2 is FQGTGA. Trimming stripped 1 base from V and 5 bases from J, with 18 bases between. This CDR3 is CASSLRWRGTADNEQFF. CDR3 DNA: TGTGCCAGCAGCTTAAGGTGGAGGGGGACAGCAGACAATGAGCAGTTCTTC.

This clone has ten or more counts. V is TRBV12-3 or TRBV12-4 and J is TRBJ1-5, with D hard to call. The CDR3 extends over 14 amino acids. The V and J ends lost 5 bases and 6 bases respectively, with 14 bases between them. The CDR3 nucleotides read TGTGCCAGCAGTCCCACCACACCGGGTCAGCCCCAGCATTTT. Its translation: CASSPTTPGQPQHF.

Many counts were recorded for this clone. This chain joins TRBV27 and TRBJ2-1, with TRBD2 identical over 7 bases. CDR3 length equals 15 residues. V was pared by 3 bases and J by 0 bases, with 2 bases of the junction left unmatched. The V gene's germline CDR1 is MNHEY and CDR2 SMNVEV (reference sequence). Written as DNA, the CDR3 is TGTGCCAGCAGTTTTCGCGGGAGCTCCTACAATGAGCAGTTCTTC. This sequence encodes CASSFRGSSYNEQFF.

This clone is classed as medium-sized. This rearrangement joins TRBV10-3 to TRBJ2-7; D possibly corresponds to TRBD1 (6 bases). CDR1 is ENHRY, CDR2 SYGVKD, per germline. V was trimmed by 4 bases and J by 2 bases, leaving 9 bases between them. The CDR3 has 13 amino acids. CDR3 region: CAISGTETYEQYF. Here the CDR3 DNA reads TGTGCCATCAGTGGGACAGAAACCTACGAGCAGTACTTC.

This clone has at least ten counts. The genes are TRBV29-1 and TRBJ2-7; D unclear. This CDR3 has 13 amino acids. CDR1 is SQVTM, CDR2 ANQGSEA, per germline. The ends were cut back, 5 bases at V and 1 base at J, with 12 bases in the middle. This CDR3 reads CSVRTTGSYEQYF. The CDR3 nucleotides are TGCAGCGTTCGAACTACCGGTTCCTACGAGCAGTACTTC.

There are many counts of this clone. The V call is TRBV7-9, the J call TRBJ1-1; 8 positions match TRBD1. This CDR3 region has 13 residues. Germline assignment: CDR1 SEHNR and CDR2 FQNEAQ (reference sequence). V was pared by 5 bases and J by 7 bases, with 6 bases of the junction left unmatched. The CDR3 coding sequence is TGTGCCAGCAGCCAGGGGACAGGCGTTGAAGCTTTCTTT. Translating gives CASSQGTGVEAFF.

This clone ranks as medium-sized. The rearrangement links TRBV19 to TRBJ1-4, with TRBD1 identical over 7 bases. CDR1 and CDR2 from the germline V gene are LNHDA and SQIVND (reference sequence). CDR3 size: 15 residues. V gave up 5 bases and J gave up 0 bases; unmatched junction bases: 3. The CDR3, as DNA: TGTGCCAGTAGTCCGACAGGGACAACTAATGAAAAACTGTTTTTT. Amino acids: CASSPTGTTNEKLFF.

In its sample, this clone was seen many times. The gene calls are TRBV6-1 and TRBJ2-1, with 8 bases fitting TRBD1. The CDR3 totals 14 residues. After removal of 8 bases from V and 2 bases from J, the junction contained 5 bases not matched to a gene. Germline V gene lookup returns CDR1 MNHNS and CDR2 SASEGT. The CDR3 protein is CASQPDRAYNEQFF. CDR3 DNA sequence: TGTGCCAGCCAACCGGACAGGGCCTACAATGAGCAGTTCTTC.

The J gene is TRBJ2-5, the V gene TRBV11-2; 9 nucleotides match TRBD1. CDR1 is SGHAT and CDR2 is FQNNGV in the germline V gene. This CDR3 is 14 amino acids long. The trim removed 5 bases at V and 5 bases at J, leaving 6 bases unmatched. The CDR3 loop reads CASSADRGWETQYF. The CDR3 bases are TGTGCCAGCAGCGCAGACAGGGGGTGGGAGACCCAGTACTTC.

This clone came up many times. V usage is TRBV6-1 and J usage is TRBJ2-7; 9 positions agree with TRBD2. Looked up from germline, CDR1 is MNHNS and CDR2 is SASEGT. There are 15 residues in the CDR3. After removal of 1 base from V and 5 bases from J, the junction contained 6 bases not matched to a gene. The CDR3 region is CASSEGAGGFDEQYF. The CDR3 DNA reads TGTGCCAGCAGTGAAGGTGCGGGAGGGTTCGACGAGCAGTACTTC.

The table lists this clone with many counts. The chain uses TRBV11-2 and TRBJ1-4, with a possible D match to TRBD1 (5 bases). The V end lost 0 bases, the J end lost 5 bases, and 16 bases lay between the germline ends. This CDR3 comprises 17 residues. Germline V gene data show CDR1 as SGHAT and CDR2 as FQNNGV. In nucleotides, the CDR3 is TGTGCCAGCAGCTTAGAGTCGCGGGGTGGGGGAAATGAAAAACTGTTTTTT. Translated: CASSLESRGGGNEKLFF.

The table lists this clone with many counts. V and J are TRBV6-2 or TRBV6-3 and TRBJ1-2; maybe TRBD1 (6 bases). Trimming stripped 8 bases from V and 4 bases from J, with 11 bases between. The CDR3 totals 12 residues. CDR1 is MNHEY and CDR2 is SVGEGT in the germline V gene. CDR3 loop: CASQGNSYGYTF. The CDR3 DNA sequence: TGTGCCAGCCAGGGGAATTCCTATGGCTACACCTTC.

This clone was seen repeatedly, ten times or more. The genes are TRBV9 and TRBJ2-1, with 14 bases matching TRBD2. CDR3 size: 16 residues. Germline trimming cut 4 bases from V and 6 bases from J; bases unmatched to any gene: 6. Germline lookup yields CDR1 SGDLS and CDR2 YYNGEE. The CDR3, as DNA: TGTGCCAGCAGCCCGAGACTAGCGGGAGGGCCCAATGAGCAGTTCTTC. It specifies CASSPRLAGGPNEQFF.